One sample yielded the 6 T cell receptor beta chains listed below, sequenced in a study of T cells in Graves' hyperthyroidism and ophthalmopathy. RNA transcripts provided the source from which TCR beta CDR3 regions were amplified. A first-round RT-PCR of the TCR CDR3 used the HTBI primer set. TCRdb independently ran MiXCR on the multiplex PCR reads; one entry per CDR3 protein. The table shows 500,000 or so distinct CDR3 sequences, with approximately 17% occurring only once. The sample was blood. The receptors derive from a woman aged 18-29 years with Graves' ophthalmopathy.

V gene TRBV7-6 combines with J gene TRBJ1-3, with D uncertain. Per germline, CDR1 SGHVS and CDR2 FNYEAQ. V shed 3 bases and J shed 0 bases, with 12 bases lying between them. CDR3 length: 16 residues. The CDR3 region is CASSFPLSSSGNTIYF. The CDR3 nucleotides are TGTGCCAGCAGCTTCCCGTTGAGTAGCTCTGGAAACACCATATATTTT.

The sample holds a few counts of this clonotype. CDR3 amino acids: CASSPLGTGGMNTEAFF. CDR3 nucleotides: TGTGCCAGTAGTCCACTGGGAACAGGGGGAATGAACACTGAAGCTTTCTTT. The gene calls are TRBV19 and TRBJ1-1; TRBD1 agrees at 8 bases. The CDR3 length is 17 residues. V gave up 5 bases and J gave up 0 bases; unmatched junction bases: 11. Germline V CDR1 and CDR2: LNHDA, SQIVND (reference sequence). The entire variable domain, with the rest obtained from reference TRBV19 and TRBJ1-1, is as follows: DGGITQSPKYLFRKEGQNVTLSCEQNLNHDAMYWYRQDPGQGLRLIYYSQIVNDFQKGDIAEGYSVSREKKESFPLTVTSAQKNPTAFYLCASSPLGTGGMNTEAFFGQGTRLTVV.

This clonotype has just a few counts. The V call is TRBV4-2, the J call TRBJ2-2, with D possibly TRBD2 on 6 matching bases. The V and J ends lost 2 bases and 7 bases respectively, with 17 bases between them. The CDR3 covers 16 residues. Germline assignment: CDR1 LGHNA and CDR2 YNFKEQ. CDR3 amino acids: CASSQILWEEVGELFF. CDR3 nucleotides: TGTGCCAGCAGCCAAATTTTGTGGGAGGAAGTCGGGGAGCTGTTTTTT.

J is TRBJ1-1 and V is TRBV6-1; possible D gene TRBD1, 5 bases. Germline CDR1 and CDR2: MNHNS and SASEGT. The CDR3 contains 11 residues. V lost 7 bases, J lost 5 bases, and 8 bases lay in between. The CDR3 loop reads CASKRGTEAFF. In nucleotides, the CDR3 is TGTGCCAGCAAAAGGGGAACTGAAGCTTTCTTT.

The table lists this clonotype with a few counts. The V call is TRBV24-1, the J call TRBJ1-6; D not certain. This CDR3 comprises 19 residues. Germline CDR1 reads KGHDR; CDR2 reads SFDVKD. Trimming removed 0 bases at V and 7 bases at J, with 21 bases between. The CDR3 is CATSDLSTRQALGNSPLHF. In nucleotides, the CDR3 is TGTGCCACCAGTGATTTGAGCACCCGGCAGGCGTTGGGAAATTCACCCCTCCACTTT.

The rearrangement uses TRBV6-1 and TRBJ2-2; unclear D gene. Per germline, CDR1 MNHNS and CDR2 SASEGT. Trimming left V 2 bases short and J 4 bases short, with 17 bases between. This CDR3 spans 17 amino acids. In DNA, the CDR3 is TGTGCCAGCAGTGAATTTGTTGGCTCCACAGCCACCGGGGAGCTGTTTTTT. This encodes CASSEFVGSTATGELFF.